One sample yielded the 2 T cell receptor beta chains listed below, sequenced in a study of blood T cell repertoires in COVID-19. TCRdb keeps only in-frame clones here, not all; method: immunoSEQ multiplex PCR. The sample carries around 210,000 clones, just over 85% recorded once. The sample comprised peripheral blood. These receptors all stem from a young man with active or convalescent COVID-19.

This rearrangement joins TRBV11-2 to TRBJ1-2; D is perhaps TRBD1 (6 bases). Deletions cut 5 bases from V and 7 bases from J, with 20 bases between. This CDR3 is 15 amino acids long. Germline values: CDR1 SGHAT, CDR2 FQNNGV. The CDR3 protein is CASSPLGRGVFGYTF. CDR3 coding DNA: TGTGCCAGCAGCCCGCTGGGCAGGGGAGTCTTTGGCTACACCTTC.

This chain links TRBV6-5 with TRBJ1-6; D not resolved. The CDR3 loop spans 15 amino acids. Germline V gene lookup returns CDR1 MNHEY and CDR2 SVGAGI. The ends were cut back, 4 bases at V and 0 bases at J, with 7 bases in the middle. This CDR3 reads CASSLESSYNSPLHF. The CDR3, as DNA: TGTGCCAGCAGTTTAGAAAGCTCCTATAATTCACCCCTCCACTTT.